These 16 T cell receptor beta chains were sequenced from one sample in a study of human T cells and chemical hapten exposure (dated by TCRdb to the early 2020s). What this sample's time point label stands for: pre-sensitization, week 0. The label giving this sample's treatment or condition can be read as: therapeutic diphenylcyclopropenone sensitization with weekly scalp DPC. Library generation was performed with RACE. The instrument was a NextSeq 500. The raw public reads went through TCRdb reprocessing: fastp at Q25, MiXCR clone calling, in-frame beta chains kept. Each CDR3 protein gets just one entry, which takes the most common genes and DNA from the rows behind it. The sample includes about 80,000 distinct CDR3 sequences, with 14% observed a single time. The ten largest clonotypes hold roughly 4.6% of the sample. The sequencing used whole blood, collected in connection with sensitization to the hapten diphenylcyclopropenone (DPC). These receptors originate from a woman between 45 and 60 years old with alopecia areata. Some clones in this sample may be carry-over from other donors' samples.

The V and J genes are TRBV29-1 and TRBJ1-1, with no clear D. CDR3 length: 14 residues. Looked up from germline, CDR1 is SQVTM and CDR2 is ANQGSEA. V gave up 3 bases and J gave up 0 bases, with 11 bases separating them. The CDR3 sequence is CSVEVWAMNTEAFF. The CDR3 coding sequence is TGCAGCGTTGAGGTTTGGGCGATGAACACTGAAGCTTTCTTT.

The V call is TRBV5-1, the J call TRBJ2-3; D not certain. Germline CDR1 and CDR2: SGHRS and YFSETQ. With 0 bases removed from V and 2 bases from J, the gap between germline ends came to 16 bases. The CDR3 length is 17 residues. This chain's CDR3 is CASSLEGRARHTDTQYF. CDR3 DNA: TGCGCCAGCAGCTTGGAGGGTAGGGCGAGGCACACAGATACGCAGTATTTT.

There are a few counts of this clonotype. V gene TRBV7-2 combines with J gene TRBJ1-5; D call uncertain. Germline V gene sequence: CDR1 SGHTA, CDR2 FQGNSA. V shed 5 bases and J shed 4 bases, with 12 bases lying between them. The CDR3 covers 14 residues. Here the CDR3 reads CASSLVPLNQPQHF. The CDR3 DNA reads TGTGCCAGCAGCCTCGTTCCCCTAAATCAGCCCCAGCATTTT.

This sequence joins TRBV7-2 and TRBJ2-2; 9 bases agree with TRBD1. Germline-derived CDR1 and CDR2 are SGHTA and FQGNSA. The CDR3 loop spans 16 amino acids. The V segment lost 1 base and the J segment 6 bases; nucleotides outside the gene matches: 6. DNA of the CDR3: TGTGCCAGCAGCTTAGTGGGGACAGGGTTCCCCGGGGAGCTGTTTTTT. It encodes CASSLVGTGFPGELFF.

As for this clonotype: This may stem from a read error, because a much larger clone lies one nucleotide away. J is TRBJ2-5 and V is TRBV5-6, with TRBD1 matching 10 bases. Germline CDR1 SGHDT, CDR2 YYEEEE. The CDR3 runs 14 residues. CDR3 loop: CASSIDRGRESQYF. The CDR3 DNA reads TGTGCCAGCAGCATCGACAGGGGGCGAGAGTCCCAGTACTTC.

There are many counts of this clonotype. The chain has TRBV28 and TRBJ2-3; D may be TRBD1 (6 bases). Germline V gene lookup returns CDR1 MDHEN and CDR2 SYDVKM. V lost 7 bases, J lost 1 base, and 9 bases lay in between. This CDR3 has 13 residues. The CDR3, as DNA: TGTGCCAGCAAGCCAGGGGGCACAGATACGCAGTATTTT. This codes for CASKPGGTDTQYF.

V is TRBV11-2 and J is TRBJ2-2; a weak D match, TRBD2 (5 bases). This CDR3 is built from 13 residues. Germline V gene data show CDR1 as SGHAT and CDR2 as FQNNGV. With 11 bases removed from V and 0 bases from J, the gap between germline ends came to 10 bases. The CDR3 nucleotides read TGTGCCCAGAGACTAACGAACACCGGGGAGCTGTTTTTT. It encodes CAQRLTNTGELFF. The variable domain in full, completed from reference TRBV11-2 and TRBJ2-2, reads EAGVAQSPRYKIIEKRQSVAFWCNPISGHATLYWYQQILGQGPKLLIQFQNNGVVDDSQLPKDRFSAERLKGVDSTLKIQPAKLEDSAVYLCAQRLTNTGELFFGEGSRLTVL.

In its sample, this clonotype was seen many times. The chain uses TRBV7-8 and TRBJ1-5; no clear D. Germline-derived CDR1 and CDR2 are SGHVS and FQNEAQ. V was cut by 0 bases and J by 6 bases, with 3 bases left in between. This CDR3 comprises 12 residues. This chain's CDR3 is CASSLASQPQHF. Here the CDR3 DNA reads TGTGCCAGCAGCTTAGCGTCTCAGCCCCAGCATTTT.

This clonotype was found a few times. The gene calls are TRBV7-9 and TRBJ2-6; 7 nucleotides agree with TRBD1. Germline V gene data show CDR1 as SEHNR and CDR2 as FQNEAQ (reference sequence). V shed 5 bases and J 0 bases; nucleotides not matched to a gene: 7. The CDR3 has 17 amino acids. In nucleotides, the CDR3 is TGTGCCAGCAGCCCAGGACAGGTGAACTCTGGGGCCAACGTCCTGACTTTC. It codes for CASSPGQVNSGANVLTF.

CDR3 region: CASSLELVPETQYF. The CDR3 coding sequence is TGTGCCAGCAGCTTAGAACTAGTGCCGGAGACCCAGTACTTC. The gene calls are TRBV7-9 and TRBJ2-5; D might be TRBD2 (5 bases). The CDR3 has 14 residues. Per the germline V gene, CDR1 is SEHNR and CDR2 is FQNEAQ (reference sequence). V was shortened by 1 base and J by 5 bases, with 11 bases between the two germline ends.

The chain has TRBV7-9 and TRBJ2-7; a weak D match, TRBD2 (6 bases). Germline V lookup: CDR1 SEHNR, CDR2 FQNEAQ (reference sequence). The CDR3 has 13 amino acids. V dropped 3 bases and J dropped 5 bases, with 11 bases sitting between them. This CDR3 reads CASSLVGGHEQYF. The CDR3 DNA reads as TGTGCCAGCAGCTTGGTGGGAGGCCACGAGCAGTACTTC.

The V gene is TRBV20-1, the J gene TRBJ1-5; 10 nucleotides line up with TRBD1. Germline trimming cut 3 bases from V and 6 bases from J; bases unmatched to any gene: 11. The CDR3 is 16 residues long. Per the germline V gene, CDR1 is DFQATT and CDR2 is SNEGSKA (reference sequence). The CDR3 coding sequence is TGCAGTGCTAGTAAGATAGGGACAGGGGACGTTCAGCCCCAGCATTTT. Amino acids: CSASKIGTGDVQPQHF.

This clonotype was detected a few times. The gene calls are TRBV29-1 and TRBJ1-2, with D perhaps TRBD1 (6 bases). V gave up 1 base and J gave up 1 base, with 10 bases separating them. CDR3 length: 14 residues. Germline V gives CDR1 SQVTM, CDR2 ANQGSEA. CDR3 sequence: CSVEGQENNYGYTF. CDR3 in DNA: TGCAGCGTTGAAGGACAGGAAAATAACTATGGCTACACCTTC.

CDR3 amino acids: CASSINPGGNQPQHF. The CDR3 DNA sequence: TGTGCCAGCAGCATCAATCCTGGAGGCAATCAGCCCCAGCATTTT. The chain couples TRBV11-2 to TRBJ1-5, with unresolved D. This CDR3 comprises 15 residues. From germline, CDR1 is SGHAT and CDR2 FQNNGV. V lost 5 bases and J 2 bases, leaving 13 bases between the germline ends.

Only a few counts were recorded for this clonotype. The chain combines TRBV7-9 with TRBJ2-3, with D uncertain. In germline, CDR1 is SEHNR, CDR2 FQNEAQ (reference sequence). V dropped 5 bases and J dropped 1 base, with 13 bases sitting between them. This CDR3 contains 15 residues. The CDR3 bases are TGTGCCAGCAGCCGTAATGTCGGTGGCACAGATACGCAGTATTTT. It is translated as CASSRNVGGTDTQYF.

This clonotype has at least ten counts. The J gene is TRBJ1-4, the V gene TRBV20-1; tentative D call: TRBD1 (5 bases). V lost 3 bases, J lost 4 bases, and 9 bases lay in between. Germline lookup yields CDR1 DFQATT and CDR2 SNEGSKA (reference sequence). The CDR3 contains 13 residues. CDR3 region: CSASLTVNEKLFF. The CDR3 bases are TGCAGTGCTAGCCTGACAGTTAATGAAAAACTGTTTTTT.